This is a list of T cell receptor beta chains from one sample in a study of beta chain features in type 1 diabetes. The repertoire was sequenced with immunoSEQ multiplex PCR; TCRdb's copy has only in-frame clones and lacks some. The sample records over 120,000 clones, under 11% being singletons. Sequencing was performed on naive CD4+ T cells from blood. The receptors shown here come from a man aged 18 to 30 in good health. Both conserved end residues are part of each CDR3. Fields, in order: clone size, J gene, V gene, D gene, CDR3 protein, CDR3 DNA. D genes are given only for firm matches. Some rows have no size entry. The others give once, few or many, or a class for an expanded clone.

once	TRBJ2-5	TRBV4-3	-	CASSQDSVMGYQETQYF	TGCGCCAGCAGCCAAGATTCGGTGATGGGCTACCAAGAGACCCAGTACTTC
few	TRBJ2-3	TRBV27	-	CASSLLSASTDTQYF	TGTGCCAGCAGTTTACTATCCGCTAGCACAGATACGCAGTATTTT
few	TRBJ2-3	TRBV7-2	-	CASSGHREDTQYF	TGTGCCAGCAGCGGTCACAGGGAAGATACGCAGTATTTT
-	TRBJ2-7	TRBV5-1	TRBD1	CASSFGTGEDAQYF	TGCGCCAGCAGCTTCGGGACAGGGGAGGATGCGCAGTACTTC
few	TRBJ2-7	TRBV9	TRBD1	CASSVLPTGSYEQYF	TGTGCCAGCAGCGTCCTCCCGACAGGGAGTTACGAGCAGTACTTC
few	TRBJ1-5	TRBV7-2	-	CASSLVGAGYQPQHF	TGTGCCAGCAGCTTAGTAGGGGCAGGTTATCAGCCCCAGCATTTT
-	TRBJ2-3	TRBV11-2	TRBD2	CASSLTPGLAGGGTQYF	TGTGCCAGCAGCTTAACCCCGGGACTAGCGGGGGGGGGTACGCAGTATTTT
-	TRBJ2-7	TRBV5-8	-	CASSLDPGLYEQYF	TGTGCCAGCAGCTTGGACCCAGGGCTCTACGAGCAGTACTTC
-	TRBJ2-5	TRBV7-9	TRBD2	CASSPGTSGDQETQYF	TGTGCCAGCAGCCCCGGGACTAGCGGGGACCAAGAGACCCAGTACTTC
few	TRBJ1-5	TRBV18	-	CASSDTADLQPQHF	TGTGCCAGCTCAGATACTGCGGACTTACAGCCCCAGCATTTT
-	TRBJ1-2	TRBV27	TRBD1	CASRGTAFYGYTF	TGTGCCAGCAGGGGGACAGCCTTCTATGGCTACACCTTC
few	TRBJ2-3	TRBV7-6	-	CASSMAADTQYF	TGTGCCAGCAGCATGGCGGCAGATACGCAGTATTTT
few	TRBJ2-5	TRBV7-2	-	CASSLGLAQETQYF	TGTGCCAGCAGCTTAGGTCTGGCTCAAGAGACCCAGTACTTC
-	TRBJ1-5	TRBV7-2	TRBD1	CASSLATGGVNQPQHF	TGTGCCAGCAGCTTAGCGACAGGGGGCGTCAATCAGCCCCAGCATTTT
-	TRBJ1-2	TRBV9	-	CASSAEGLGSGYTF	TGTGCCAGCAGCGCCGAGGGACTGGGCTCAGGCTACACCTTC
few	TRBJ1-4	TRBV5-1	TRBD1	CASSPGTGLKLFF	TGCGCCAGCAGCCCCGGGACAGGGCTAAAACTGTTTTTT
few	TRBJ2-1	TRBV9	TRBD2	CASSVRVLAGDEQFF	TGTGCCAGCAGCGTAAGGGTCCTAGCGGGGGATGAGCAGTTCTTC
-	TRBJ2-7	TRBV7-2	TRBD2	CASSWDLAGRSYEQYF	TGTGCCAGCAGCTGGGACTTAGCGGGGCGCTCCTACGAGCAGTACTTC
few	TRBJ1-5	TRBV7-2	-	CASSLYLSGNNQPQHF	TGTGCCAGCAGCTTATATCTTTCAGGCAACAATCAGCCCCAGCATTTT
-	TRBJ2-7	TRBV5-1	TRBD1	CASSFGQGSYEQYF	TGCGCCAGCAGCTTTGGACAGGGGTCCTACGAGCAGTACTTC
few	TRBJ1-2	TRBV5-6	-	CASSFGSVSDYGYTF	TGTGCCAGCAGCTTTGGGTCGGTGAGCGACTATGGCTACACCTTC
-	TRBJ1-6	TRBV7-3	TRBD1	CASSLTGQTYNSPLHF	TGTGCCAGCAGCTTAACGGGACAGACCTATAATTCACCCCTCCACTTT
-	TRBJ1-3	TRBV6-1	-	CASIRGGTGNTIYF	TGTGCCAGCATTAGGGGGGGGACTGGAAACACCATATATTTT
-	TRBJ2-7	TRBV4-2	TRBD1	CASSHGTGLGYEQYF	TGTGCCAGCAGCCACGGGACAGGGTTAGGATACGAGCAGTACTTC